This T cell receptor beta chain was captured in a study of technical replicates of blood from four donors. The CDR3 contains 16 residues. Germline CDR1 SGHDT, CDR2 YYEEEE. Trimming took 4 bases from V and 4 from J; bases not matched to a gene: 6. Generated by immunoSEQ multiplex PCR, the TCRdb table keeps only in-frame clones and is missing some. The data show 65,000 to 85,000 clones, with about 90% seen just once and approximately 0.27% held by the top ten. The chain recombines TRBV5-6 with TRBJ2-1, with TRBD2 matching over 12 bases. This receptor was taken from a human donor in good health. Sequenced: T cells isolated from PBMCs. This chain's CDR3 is CASSPLTSGRYNEQFF. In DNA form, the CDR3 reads TGTGCCAGCAGCCCCTTGACTAGCGGGAGATACAATGAGCAGTTCTTC.